This T cell receptor beta chain was observed in a study of shared clonotypes between healthy human individuals (TCRdb year 2020). Background for the entire study: The cohort comprised two women and a few men aged 18 to 49 years. Leukapheresis yielded between about 0.94 and 10 billion PBMCs per donor. To estimate repertoire size and how much clonotypes are shared between individuals, the study performed deep sequencing of blood TCR repertoires from a few healthy adults. To increase sequencing depth and limit assay-specific biases, different laboratories used diverse techniques to prepare libraries and sequence TCR repertoires. The full study reports these points: Because the study included a small number of donors, the genetic and exposure-history diversity represented was limited. Sampling was restricted to blood, and TCR repertoires in tissue are likely to differ from TCR repertoires in blood. Based on pairwise subsampling, the degree of clonotype sharing among donors was expected to be affected by sequencing depth.

Trimming at the junction amounts to 0 bases on V and 0 bases on J, and the germline ends lie 12 bases apart. The CDR3 starts with the cysteine, ends with the phenylalanine, and has 16 residues. CDR3 DNA is the only sequence kept; it has 48 bases, read in frame from the first base. For CDR1 and CDR2, the germline V gene (reference sequence) lists GTSNPN and SVGIG. This clone was seen more than once but under ten times. Its antigen is currently not known. Base qualities are missing; no much larger clone stands one base away. Using the deep immunoSEQ assay, TCR CDR3 regions were amplified from genomic DNA by multiplex PCR. Extracted genomic DNA from each cell subset was spread evenly across all wells of several immunoSEQ 96-well plates, with each plate serving as a replicate. For unsorted PBMC, roughly 0.3 ug of genomic DNA, equivalent to approximately 30,000 T cell genomes, went into each replicate PCR. Ten immunoSEQ deep assay plates were used to sequence the unsorted PBMC genomic DNA. The purified libraries were quantified using a Qubit 3.0 fluorometer, sized with a Bioanalyzer 2100, and then quantified again using the KAPA Library Quantification kit. A separate single-read 150-cycle Illumina NextSeq 550 flow cell was used to sequence each immunoSEQ 96-well plate. Per the source publication's procedure: The immunoSEQ output contained only junctional sequences without quality scores, so filtering could not match that applied to full-length reads. To assign V/J genes and CDR3, sequences were annotated using PyIR, a Python wrapper for IgBLAST v1.9, with IMGT germline references. Any read was removed if the V/J assignment was weak (E-value above 1e-6), the CDR3 was missing, or the read contained stop codons, out-of-frame junctions, or ambiguous translated residues. V3J clonotypes were defined by identical inferred V gene, J gene, and CDR3 amino acid sequence. Percentage overlap between repertoires was calculated by dividing the number of shared unique clonotypes by the size of the smaller repertoire. RTK rarefaction, the Chao1 estimator, and Recon v2.1 estimates of unobserved clonotypes were used to assess repertoire richness. This immuneACCESS table, as held by TCRdb, lists in-frame sequences with V and J called but not all clones. Of the missing ones, under half trace to an unresolved V gene in checked studies; the others have no known cause. The DNA gave D and trimming, while V, J and clone size come from that table. The sample has some 490,000 clones on record, 70% to 80% of them singletons. Around 12% of the sample rests with the top ten.

Donors were healthy HIV-negative adults with no recently reported acute infections or vaccinations. Every donor was a Caucasian adult residing in Nashville, Tennessee, USA. For unsorted samples, some 100 million PBMCs were counted and genomic DNA was extracted with the QIAamp DNA Blood Mini kit. Blood was collected by leukapheresis, and PBMCs were isolated by Ficoll-Histopaque density gradient centrifugation and then cryopreserved in liquid nitrogen vapor phase. The receptor chain draws on TRBV30 and TRBJ1-3; the D gene identity is not certain. The sample consisted of PBMCs. The receptor was isolated from a woman aged 40 to 50 in good health. Some clones in this sample may be carry-over from other donors' samples. The CDR3 protein sequence reads: CAWSVGNLPSGNTIYF. The DNA is as follows: TGTGCCTGGAGTGTGGGTAACCTACCCTCTGGAAACACCATATATTTT.